The 19 T cell receptor beta chains presented below share a single source sample, sequenced in a study of cytomegalovirus exposure and HLA in healthy donors. Primers included in the PCR were 60 Vbeta and 13 Jbeta primers. The protocol was immunoSEQ multiplex PCR, while the TCRdb copy is restricted to in-frame clones and leaves out a portion. The sample has 120,000 to 150,000 clones, 60% to 85% seen once. The sample consisted of PBMCs. These receptors all stem from a man between 40 and 49 years old in good health and CMV-seronegative.

This clone was observed a few times. V is TRBV11-3 and J is TRBJ1-5; 7 nucleotides align to TRBD1. The germline gives CDR1 SGHNT, CDR2 YENEEA. V was clipped by 1 base and J by 5 bases; unmatched bases: 8. The CDR3 has 16 residues. Here the CDR3 reads CASSLVGRGSDQPQHF. Here the CDR3 DNA reads TGTGCCAGCAGCTTAGTGGGCAGGGGGTCTGATCAGCCCCAGCATTTT. The variable domain in full, with the rest retrieved from reference TRBV11-3 and TRBJ1-5, is EAGVVQSPRYKIIEKKQPVAFWCNPISGHNTLYWYLQNLGQGPELLIRYENEEAVDDSQLPKDRFSAERLKGVDSTLKIQPAELGDSAVYLCASSLVGRGSDQPQHFGDGTRLSIL.

The V and J genes are TRBV5-1 and TRBJ2-7; tentatively, D is TRBD2 (6 bases). Deletions cut 6 bases from V and 9 bases from J, with 16 bases between. CDR1 and CDR2 (germline): SGHRS, YFSETQ. CDR3 length: 12 residues. CDR3 residues: CASNQYDGGQYF. The DNA of the CDR3 is TGCGCCAGCAATCAGTATGACGGGGGGCAGTACTTC.

The CDR3 sequence: CASSQGRGYGYTF. CDR3 DNA sequence: TGTGCCAGCAGCCAAGGACGGGGCTATGGCTACACCTTC. The V gene is TRBV5-4, the J gene TRBJ1-2; D not certain. The CDR3 contains 13 residues. The V end was cut by 4 bases, the J end by 4 bases, with 11 bases between. Germline CDR1 is SGHNT and CDR2 is YYREEE (reference sequence).

V gene TRBV7-3 combines with J gene TRBJ2-3; D unclear. This CDR3 has 13 residues. The germline V and J ends were trimmed by 0 bases and 2 bases, with 3 bases remaining between them. CDR1 is SGHTA and CDR2 is FQGTGA in the germline V gene. CDR3 DNA sequence: TGTGCCAGCAGCTTAACTTACACAGATACGCAGTATTTT. Translated: CASSLTYTDTQYF. The full variable domain, rest sourced from reference TRBV7-3 and TRBJ2-3, is GAGVSQTPSNKVTEKGKYVELRCDPISGHTALYWYRQSLGQGPEFLIYFQGTGAADDSGLPNDRFFAVRPEGSVSTLKIQRTERGDSAVYLCASSLTYTDTQYFGPGTRLTVL.

This chain connects TRBV6-5 to TRBJ2-3, with D perhaps TRBD1 (6 bases). CDR3 length: 14 residues. Germline V gene data show CDR1 as MNHEY and CDR2 as SVGAGI. The V end lost 2 bases, the J end lost 6 bases, and 12 bases lay between the germline ends. CDR3 DNA sequence: TGTGCCAGCAGTTACGACTTAAGGGGGGATACGCAGTATTTT. It yields the protein CASSYDLRGDTQYF.

This chain links TRBV28 with TRBJ2-2; 16 bases fit TRBD2. The germline V gene has CDR1 MDHEN and CDR2 SYDVKM. The CDR3 totals 18 residues. Trimming at V came to 4 bases and at J to 6 bases, leaving 8 bases not matched to a gene. The CDR3 DNA follows: TGTGCCAGCAGTTCCCCGGGACTAGCGGGGGGGCCCGCCGGGGAGCTGTTTTTT. Its protein is CASSSPGLAGGPAGELFF. Variable domain in full (rest from reference TRBV28 and TRBJ2-2): DVKVTQSSRYLVKRTGEKVFLECVQDMDHENMFWYRQDPGLGLRLIYFSYDVKMKEKGDIPEGYSVSREKKERFSLILESASTNQTSMYLCASSSPGLAGGPAGELFFGEGSRLTVL.

This clone was found a few times. The chain has TRBV28 and TRBJ2-1; D may be TRBD2 (5 bases). Germline V gene sequence: CDR1 MDHEN, CDR2 SYDVKM. The CDR3 runs to 14 residues. Deletions cut 5 bases from V and 6 bases from J, with 14 bases between. The chain's CDR3 is CASSVTASPNEQFF. The CDR3 nucleotides read TGTGCCAGCAGTGTGACGGCTAGCCCCAATGAGCAGTTCTTC.

V usage is TRBV2 and J usage is TRBJ2-7, with TRBD1 as a possible D gene (6 bases). The CDR3 sequence is 15 residues long. Germline lookup yields CDR1 SNHLY and CDR2 FYNNEI. The ends were cut back, 7 bases at V and 2 bases at J, with 18 bases in the middle. The DNA of the CDR3 is TGTGCCAGCACAAGGGCCCCGGACAGTACCTACGAGCAGTACTTC. Encoded protein: CASTRAPDSTYEQYF. The variable domain in full, completed from reference TRBV2 and TRBJ2-7, reads EPEVTQTPSHQVTQMGQEVILRCVPISNHLYFYWYRQILGQKVEFLVSFYNNEISEKSEIFDDQFSVERPDGSNFTLKIRSTKLEDSAMYFCASTRAPDSTYEQYFGPGTRLTVT.

The V call is TRBV4-1, the J call TRBJ1-2, with D possibly matching TRBD1 (5 bases). The CDR3 loop spans 13 amino acids. Trimming cost V 0 bases and J 5 bases, with 7 bases left between them. Germline-derived CDR1 and CDR2 are MGHRA and YSYEKL. The CDR3 spells CASSQEKGYGYTF. CDR3 bases: TGCGCCAGCAGCCAAGAAAAGGGGTATGGCTACACCTTC.

The chain employs TRBV18 and TRBJ2-3; D is ambiguous. The ends were cut back, 2 bases at V and 0 bases at J, with 3 bases in the middle. The CDR3 runs 13 residues. In germline, CDR1 is KGHSH, CDR2 LQKENI. As DNA, the CDR3 is TGTGCCAGCTCACCAGAGAGCACAGATACGCAGTATTTT. Its protein product is CASSPESTDTQYF.

About this clone itself: This sample includes further DNA sequences coding for the same CDR3. CDR3 coding DNA: TGTGTCAGAAGCTTACCGCCCCGGTTTAGCACAGATACGCAGTATTTT. This gives the protein CVRSLPPRFSTDTQYF. V and J are TRBV7-5 and TRBJ2-3; TRBD2 is the table's D call and was not checked against the DNA. TRBV7-5 is a pseudogene locus. This CDR3 has 16 amino acids.

This chain links TRBV9 with TRBJ2-3, with 8 bases lining up with TRBD2. There are 14 residues in the CDR3. Trimming cost V 1 base and J 6 bases; bases outside gene matches: 4. The germline V gene has CDR1 SGDLS and CDR2 YYNGEE. CDR3 protein: CASSVQGGGDTQYF. Written as DNA, the CDR3 is TGTGCCAGCAGCGTACAGGGCGGGGGGGATACGCAGTATTTT.

The chain is built from TRBV5-1 and TRBJ2-7, with 7 nucleotides matching TRBD2. CDR1 is SGHRS and CDR2 is YFSETQ in the germline V gene. The CDR3 loop spans 19 amino acids. V shed 1 base, J shed 0 bases, and the junction held 16 bases outside the gene matches. CDR3 nucleotides: TGCGCCAGCAGCTTGTCGGGGCATGTAGCGGGTTCTGCCTCCTACGAGCAGTACTTC. Protein sequence: CASSLSGHVAGSASYEQYF. The full variable domain, completed using reference TRBV5-1 and TRBJ2-7, is KAGVTQTPRYLIKTRGQQVTLSCSPISGHRSVSWYQQTPGQGLQFLFEYFSETQRNKGNFPGRFSGRQFSNSRSEMNVSTLELGDSALYLCASSLSGHVAGSASYEQYFGPGTRLTVT.

Here the CDR3 DNA reads TGTGCCAGCAGCTTAGGACAGACGAGTGGGTCACCCCTCCACTTT. Translation: CASSLGQTSGSPLHF. The chain recombines TRBV7-6 with TRBJ1-6; TRBD1 is a possible D gene (5 bases). There are 15 residues in the CDR3. Germline loops: CDR1 SGHVS, CDR2 FNYEAQ. V was shortened by 1 base and J by 10 bases, with 14 bases between the two germline ends. Supplemented by reference TRBV7-6 and TRBJ1-6, the full variable domain reads GAGVSQSPRYKVTKRGQDVALRCDPISGHVSLYWYRQALGQGPEFLTYFNYEAQQDKSGLPNDRFSAERPEGSISTLTIQRTEQRDSAMYRCASSLGQTSGSPLHFGNGTRLTVT.

The genes are TRBV7-2 and TRBJ2-7; TRBD1 matches 7 bases. CDR1 is SGHTA, CDR2 FQGNSA, per germline. The CDR3 sequence is 16 residues long. The V gene end was trimmed by 3 bases and the J gene end by 2 bases; junction bases not matched to a gene: 10. The CDR3 loop is CASSFNTDRNPYEQYF. The CDR3 DNA sequence: TGTGCCAGCAGCTTCAATACGGACAGGAACCCCTACGAGCAGTACTTC.

V and J are TRBV4-1 and TRBJ1-2; D perhaps matches TRBD1 (5 bases). V was trimmed by 4 bases and J by 4 bases, leaving 22 bases between them. This CDR3 contains 17 residues. The germline V gene has CDR1 MGHRA and CDR2 YSYEKL. CDR3 sequence reads: CASSPEGSSRVPYGYTF. The CDR3 DNA sequence: TGCGCCAGCAGCCCAGAGGGCAGCTCCAGGGTGCCCTATGGCTACACCTTC.

This clone turned up a few times. The V call is TRBV28, the J call TRBJ1-1, with D maybe TRBD1 (5 bases). The CDR3 totals 16 residues. Germline V gene lookup returns CDR1 MDHEN and CDR2 SYDVKM. V dropped 6 bases and J dropped 0 bases, with 17 bases sitting between them. CDR3 sequence: CASRPGGGRMNTEAFF. The CDR3 bases are TGTGCCAGCAGGCCTGGGGGGGGAAGAATGAACACTGAAGCTTTCTTT.

The rearrangement joins TRBV5-6 to TRBJ2-5; D gene ambiguous. CDR1 and CDR2 (germline): SGHDT, YYEEEE. This CDR3 is 13 amino acids long. Trimming left V 6 bases short and J 2 bases short, with 11 bases between. CDR3 in DNA: TGTGCCAGCAACATAGACGGGCAAGAGACCCAGTACTTC. This encodes CASNIDGQETQYF.

This clone was seen more than once but under ten times. V is TRBV6-6 and J is TRBJ2-1; 14 bases align to TRBD2. Trimming cost V 6 bases and J 6 bases; bases outside gene matches: 4. This CDR3 comprises 15 residues. The V gene's germline CDR1 is MNHNY and CDR2 SVGAGI (reference sequence). The CDR3 DNA reads as TGTGCCAGCAGACGACTAGCGGGAGGGCTCAATGAGCAGTTCTTC. Translated, it gives CASRRLAGGLNEQFF.